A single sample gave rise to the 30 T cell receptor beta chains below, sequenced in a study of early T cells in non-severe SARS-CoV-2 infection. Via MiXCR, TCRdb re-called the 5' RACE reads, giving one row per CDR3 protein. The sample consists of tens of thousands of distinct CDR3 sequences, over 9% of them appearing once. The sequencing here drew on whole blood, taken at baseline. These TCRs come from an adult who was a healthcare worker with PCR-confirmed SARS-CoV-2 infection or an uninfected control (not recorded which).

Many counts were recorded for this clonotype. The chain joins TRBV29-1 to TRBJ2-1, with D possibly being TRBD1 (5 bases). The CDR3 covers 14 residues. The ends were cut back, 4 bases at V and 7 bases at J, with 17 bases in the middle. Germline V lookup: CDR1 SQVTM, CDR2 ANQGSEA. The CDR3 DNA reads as TGCAGCGTTGTACGGCAGGGCGGCATGAATGAGCAGTTCTTC. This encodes CSVVRQGGMNEQFF.

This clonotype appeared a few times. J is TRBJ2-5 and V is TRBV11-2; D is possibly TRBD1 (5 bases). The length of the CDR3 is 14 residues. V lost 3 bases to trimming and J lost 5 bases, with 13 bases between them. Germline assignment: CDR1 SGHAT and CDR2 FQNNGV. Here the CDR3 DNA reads TGTGCCAGCAGCTTCGGACACCAGTCGGAGACCCAGTACTTC. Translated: CASSFGHQSETQYF.

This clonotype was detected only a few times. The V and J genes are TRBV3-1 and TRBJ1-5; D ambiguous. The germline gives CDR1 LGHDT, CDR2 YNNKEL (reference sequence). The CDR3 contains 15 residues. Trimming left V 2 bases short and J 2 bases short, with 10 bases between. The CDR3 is CASSQQVGGNQPQHF. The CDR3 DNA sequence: TGTGCCAGCAGCCAACAGGTCGGGGGCAATCAGCCCCAGCATTTT.

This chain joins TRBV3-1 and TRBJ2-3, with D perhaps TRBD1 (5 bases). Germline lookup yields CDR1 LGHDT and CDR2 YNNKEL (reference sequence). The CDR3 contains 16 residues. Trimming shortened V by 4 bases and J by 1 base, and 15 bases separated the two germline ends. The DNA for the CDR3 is TGTGCCAGCAGCCCGCCCTGGGGCGGCCGCACAGATACGCAGTATTTT. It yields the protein CASSPPWGGRTDTQYF.

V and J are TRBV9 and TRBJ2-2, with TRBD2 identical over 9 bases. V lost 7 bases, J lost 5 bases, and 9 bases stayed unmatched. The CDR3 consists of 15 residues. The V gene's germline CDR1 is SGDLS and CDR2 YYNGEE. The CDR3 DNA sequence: TGTGCCAGCTCCCCGGGACTAGCATTAACCGGGGAGCTGTTTTTT. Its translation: CASSPGLALTGELFF.

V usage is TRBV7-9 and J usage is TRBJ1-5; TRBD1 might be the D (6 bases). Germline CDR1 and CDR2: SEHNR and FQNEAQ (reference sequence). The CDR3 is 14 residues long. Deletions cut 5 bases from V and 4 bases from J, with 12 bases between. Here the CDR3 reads CASSAQGGNQPQHF. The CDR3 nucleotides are TGTGCCAGCAGCGCTCAAGGGGGGAATCAGCCCCAGCATTTT.

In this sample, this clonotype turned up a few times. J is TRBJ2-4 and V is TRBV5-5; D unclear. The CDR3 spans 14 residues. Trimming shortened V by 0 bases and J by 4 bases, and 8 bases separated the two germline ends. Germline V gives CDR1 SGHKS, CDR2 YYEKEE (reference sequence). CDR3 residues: CASSLGASKNIQYF. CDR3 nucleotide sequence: TGTGCCAGCAGCTTGGGGGCATCAAAAAACATTCAGTACTTC.

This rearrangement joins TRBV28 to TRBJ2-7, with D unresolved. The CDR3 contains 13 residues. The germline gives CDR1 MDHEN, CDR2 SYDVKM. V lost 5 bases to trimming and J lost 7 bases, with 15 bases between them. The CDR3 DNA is TGTGCCAGCAGTCGTAGGAGTTGGGCTGAGCAGTACTTC. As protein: CASSRRSWAEQYF.

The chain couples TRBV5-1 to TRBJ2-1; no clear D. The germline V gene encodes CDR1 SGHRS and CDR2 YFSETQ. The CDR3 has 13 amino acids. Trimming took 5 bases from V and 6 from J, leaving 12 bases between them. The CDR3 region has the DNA TGCGCCAGCAGGGCCGGTCAGGTCAATGAGCAGTTCTTC. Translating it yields CASRAGQVNEQFF.

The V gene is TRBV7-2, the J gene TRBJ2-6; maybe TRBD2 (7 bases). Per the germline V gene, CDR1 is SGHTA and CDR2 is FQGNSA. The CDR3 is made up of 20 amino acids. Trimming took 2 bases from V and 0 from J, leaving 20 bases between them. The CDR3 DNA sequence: TGTGCCAGCAGCTTACCGTTCGGGGGGCATCGGACCTCTGGGGCCAACGTCCTGACTTTC. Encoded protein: CASSLPFGGHRTSGANVLTF.

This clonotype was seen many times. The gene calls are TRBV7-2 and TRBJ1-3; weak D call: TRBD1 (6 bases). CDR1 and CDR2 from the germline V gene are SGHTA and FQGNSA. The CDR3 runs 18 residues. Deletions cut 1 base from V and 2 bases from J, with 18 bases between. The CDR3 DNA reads TGTGCCAGCAGCTTAGTGGGAACGGGGCGGGGGCCTGGAAACACCATATATTTT. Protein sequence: CASSLVGTGRGPGNTIYF. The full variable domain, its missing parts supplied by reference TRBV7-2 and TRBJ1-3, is GAGVSQSPSNKVTEKGKDVELRCDPISGHTALYWYRQSLGQGLEFLIYFQGNSAPDKSGLPSDRFSAERTGGSVSTLTIQRTQQEDSAVYLCASSLVGTGRGPGNTIYFGEGSWLTVV.

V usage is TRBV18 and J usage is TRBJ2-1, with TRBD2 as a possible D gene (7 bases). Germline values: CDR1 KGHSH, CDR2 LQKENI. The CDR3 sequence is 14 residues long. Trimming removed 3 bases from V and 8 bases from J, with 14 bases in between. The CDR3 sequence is CASSPAGAVDEQFF. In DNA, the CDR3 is TGTGCCAGCTCACCTGCGGGGGCCGTGGATGAGCAGTTCTTC.

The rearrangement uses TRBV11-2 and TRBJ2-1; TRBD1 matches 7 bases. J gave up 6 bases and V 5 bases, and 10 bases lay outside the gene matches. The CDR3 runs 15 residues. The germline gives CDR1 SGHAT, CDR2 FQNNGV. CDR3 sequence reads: CASSRLGQGVNEQFF. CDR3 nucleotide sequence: TGTGCCAGCAGCCGCCTGGGGCAGGGGGTCAATGAGCAGTTCTTC.

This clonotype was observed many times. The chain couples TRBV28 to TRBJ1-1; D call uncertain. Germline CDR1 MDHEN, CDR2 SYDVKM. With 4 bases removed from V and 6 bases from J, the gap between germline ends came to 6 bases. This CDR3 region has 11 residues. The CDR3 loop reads CASSYLSEAFF. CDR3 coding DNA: TGTGCCAGCAGTTACCTATCTGAAGCTTTCTTT. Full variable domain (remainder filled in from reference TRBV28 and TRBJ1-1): DVKVTQSSRYLVKRTGEKVFLECVQDMDHENMFWYRQDPGLGLRLIYFSYDVKMKEKGDIPEGYSVSREKKERFSLILESASTNQTSMYLCASSYLSEAFFGQGTRLTVV.

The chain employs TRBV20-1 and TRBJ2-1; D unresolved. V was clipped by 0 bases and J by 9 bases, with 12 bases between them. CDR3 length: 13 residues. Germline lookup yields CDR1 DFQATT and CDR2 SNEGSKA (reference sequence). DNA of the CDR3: TGCAGTGCTAGAGAAGGCGGACGGGCTGAGCAGTTCTTC. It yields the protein CSAREGGRAEQFF.

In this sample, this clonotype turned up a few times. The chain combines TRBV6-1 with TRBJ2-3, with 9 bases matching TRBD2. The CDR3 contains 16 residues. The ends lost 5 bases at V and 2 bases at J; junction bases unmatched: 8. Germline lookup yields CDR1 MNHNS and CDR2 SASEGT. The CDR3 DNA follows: TGTGCCAGCAGTCCCCATAGCGGGGGAGTCACAGATACGCAGTATTTT. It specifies CASSPHSGGVTDTQYF.

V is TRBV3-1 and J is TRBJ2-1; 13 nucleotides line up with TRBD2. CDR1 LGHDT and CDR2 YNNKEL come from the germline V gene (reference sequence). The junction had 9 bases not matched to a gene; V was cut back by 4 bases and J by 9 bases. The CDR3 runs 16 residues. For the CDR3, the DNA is TGTGCCAGCAGCCCAACGGGACTAGCGGGGAGGGGTGAGCAGTTCTTC. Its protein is CASSPTGLAGRGEQFF.

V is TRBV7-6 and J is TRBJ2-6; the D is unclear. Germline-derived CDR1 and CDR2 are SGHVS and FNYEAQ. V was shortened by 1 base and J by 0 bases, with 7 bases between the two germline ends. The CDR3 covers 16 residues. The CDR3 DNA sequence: TGTGCCAGCAGCTTAGGATCGCTCTCTGGGGCCAACGTCCTGACTTTC. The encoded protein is CASSLGSLSGANVLTF.

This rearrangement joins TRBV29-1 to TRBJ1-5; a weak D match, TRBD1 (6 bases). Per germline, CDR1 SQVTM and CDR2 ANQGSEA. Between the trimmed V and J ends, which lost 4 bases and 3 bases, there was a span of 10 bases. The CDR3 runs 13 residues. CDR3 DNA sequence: TGCAGCGTTGCGGGGGCAGCCAATCAGCCCCAGCATTTT. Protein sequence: CSVAGAANQPQHF.

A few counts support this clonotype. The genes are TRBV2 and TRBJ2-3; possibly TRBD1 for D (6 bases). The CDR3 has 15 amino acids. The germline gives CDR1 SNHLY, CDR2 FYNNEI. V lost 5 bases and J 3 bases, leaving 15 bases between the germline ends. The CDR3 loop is CASSRRRGRTDTQYF. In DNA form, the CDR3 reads TGTGCCAGCAGTAGACGCAGGGGAAGGACAGATACGCAGTATTTT.

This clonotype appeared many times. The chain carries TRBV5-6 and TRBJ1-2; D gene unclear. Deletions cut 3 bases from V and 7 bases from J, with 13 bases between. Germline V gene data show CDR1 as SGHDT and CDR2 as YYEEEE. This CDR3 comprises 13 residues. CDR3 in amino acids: CASSSVWGSGYTF. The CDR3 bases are TGTGCCAGCAGCTCCGTCTGGGGAAGTGGCTACACCTTC.

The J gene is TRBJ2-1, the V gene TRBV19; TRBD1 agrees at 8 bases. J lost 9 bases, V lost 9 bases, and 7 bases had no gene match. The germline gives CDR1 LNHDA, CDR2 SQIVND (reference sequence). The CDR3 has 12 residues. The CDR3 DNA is TGTGCCAGCGGACAGGGCCCTGGTGAGCAGTTCTTC. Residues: CASGQGPGEQFF. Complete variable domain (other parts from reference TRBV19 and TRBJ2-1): DGGITQSPKYLFRKEGQNVTLSCEQNLNHDAMYWYRQDPGQGLRLIYYSQIVNDFQKGDIAEGYSVSREKKESFPLTVTSAQKNPTAFYLCASGQGPGEQFFGPGTRLTVL.

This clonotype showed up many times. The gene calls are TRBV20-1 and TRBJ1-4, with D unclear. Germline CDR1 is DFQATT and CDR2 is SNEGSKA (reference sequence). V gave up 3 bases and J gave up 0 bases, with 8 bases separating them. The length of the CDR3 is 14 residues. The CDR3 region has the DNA TGCAGTGCTAGTGAAGATGCAACTAATGAAAAACTGTTTTTT. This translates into CSASEDATNEKLFF.

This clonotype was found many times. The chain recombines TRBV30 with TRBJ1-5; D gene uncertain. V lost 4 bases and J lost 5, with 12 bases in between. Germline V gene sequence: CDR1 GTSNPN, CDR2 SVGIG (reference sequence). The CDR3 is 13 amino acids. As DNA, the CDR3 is TGTGCCTGGAACGGCCAGAGAGATCAGCCCCAGCATTTT. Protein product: CAWNGQRDQPQHF.

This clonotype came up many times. CDR3 residues: CASSLGNTQSNSPLHF. The CDR3 DNA reads TGTGCCAGCAGCTTAGGTAACACCCAGAGTAATTCACCCCTCCACTTT. This chain uses TRBV7-9 with TRBJ1-6; D is ambiguous. The V end was cut by 1 base, the J end by 6 bases, with 13 bases between. The CDR3 contains 16 residues. Germline CDR1 reads SEHNR; CDR2 reads FQNEAQ (reference sequence).

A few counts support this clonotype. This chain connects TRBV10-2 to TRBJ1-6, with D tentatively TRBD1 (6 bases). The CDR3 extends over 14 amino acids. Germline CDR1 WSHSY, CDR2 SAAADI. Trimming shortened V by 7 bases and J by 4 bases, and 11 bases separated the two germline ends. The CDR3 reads CASKGDPYNSPLHF. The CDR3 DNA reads TGCGCCAGCAAGGGGGATCCTTATAATTCACCCCTCCACTTT.

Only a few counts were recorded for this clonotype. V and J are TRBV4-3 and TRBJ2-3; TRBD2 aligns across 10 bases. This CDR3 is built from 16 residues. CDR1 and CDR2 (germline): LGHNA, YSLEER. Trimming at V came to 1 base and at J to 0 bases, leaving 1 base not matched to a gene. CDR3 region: CASSQGTSGSTDTQYF. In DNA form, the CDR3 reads TGCGCCAGCAGCCAAGGGACTAGCGGCAGCACAGATACGCAGTATTTT.

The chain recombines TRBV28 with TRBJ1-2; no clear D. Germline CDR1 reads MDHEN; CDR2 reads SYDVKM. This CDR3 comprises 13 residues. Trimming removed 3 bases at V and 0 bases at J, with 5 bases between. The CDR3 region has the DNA TGTGCCAGCAGTTTCGACACTAACTATGGCTACACCTTC. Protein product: CASSFDTNYGYTF.

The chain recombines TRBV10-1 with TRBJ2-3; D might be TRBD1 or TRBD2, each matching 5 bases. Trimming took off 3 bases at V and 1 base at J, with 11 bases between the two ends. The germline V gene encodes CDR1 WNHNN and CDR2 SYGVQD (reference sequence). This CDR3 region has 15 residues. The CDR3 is CASSDLGVGTDTQYF. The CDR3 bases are TGCGCCAGCAGTGACCTGGGGGTAGGCACAGATACGCAGTATTTT.

CDR3 nucleotides: TGTGCCAGCAGTCCTCCCCACTACGAGCAGTACTTC. Its translation is CASSPPHYEQYF. V is TRBV28 and J is TRBJ2-7; D gene ambiguous. The germline V and J ends were trimmed by 5 bases and 3 bases, with 8 bases remaining between them. This CDR3 is built from 12 residues. Germline V gene sequence: CDR1 MDHEN, CDR2 SYDVKM.